These 9 T cell receptor beta chains share one sample of origin, sequenced in a study of multiple sclerosis patients with progressive multifocal leukoencephalopathy. Produced via immunoSEQ multiplex PCR; TCRdb's table is partial and in-frame only. This sample has about 31,000 clones, with roughly 87% found just once. Sample time point: time of PML onset. The sequences come from PBMCs, collected from a patient treated with natalizumab. The receptors originated from a woman between 35 and 50 years old with progressive multifocal leukoencephalopathy.

This chain connects TRBV28 to TRBJ1-2; tentative D call: TRBD1 (5 bases). Germline V CDR1 and CDR2: MDHEN, SYDVKM. The V end lost 3 bases, the J end lost 2 bases, and 19 bases lay between the germline ends. The CDR3 consists of 17 residues. CDR3 nucleotides: TGTGCCAGCAGTTTTGAGAGGGTTAGGGGCGTGAACTATGGCTACACCTTC. Translating it yields CASSFERVRGVNYGYTF.

The chain uses TRBV28 and TRBJ1-5; 9 nucleotides line up with TRBD1. Germline V gene data show CDR1 as MDHEN and CDR2 as SYDVKM. Trimming at V came to 4 bases and at J to 5 bases, leaving 6 bases not matched to a gene. The CDR3 runs 15 residues. The CDR3 nucleotides are TGTGCCAGCAGTTCGGGGACAGGGTACTATCAGCCCCAGCATTTT. Amino acids: CASSSGTGYYQPQHF.

The chain carries TRBV5-5 and TRBJ1-1, with D hard to call. CDR1 is SGHKS and CDR2 is YYEKEE in the germline V gene (reference sequence). The length of the CDR3 is 18 residues. V gave up 0 bases and J gave up 5 bases, with 23 bases separating them. CDR3 protein: CASSLELLGPSGGTEAFF. The CDR3 DNA reads as TGTGCCAGCAGCTTGGAGCTACTCGGCCCCTCTGGTGGAACTGAAGCTTTCTTT.

The chain carries TRBV4-1 and TRBJ1-5, with D possibly TRBD1 on 6 matching bases. The V end was cut by 4 bases, the J end by 3 bases, with 19 bases between. The CDR3 covers 17 residues. Germline V gene data show CDR1 as MGHRA and CDR2 as YSYEKL. CDR3 coding DNA: TGCGCCAGCAGCCCGCGGTCAGGGGCGGGGGCCAATCAGCCCCAGCATTTT. Residues: CASSPRSGAGANQPQHF.

The genes are TRBV7-3 and TRBJ2-2; tentatively, D is TRBD2 (5 bases). The V gene lost 5 bases and the J gene lost 5 bases, with 15 bases spanning the gap. Germline V gene data show CDR1 as SGHTA and CDR2 as FQGTGA. CDR3 length equals 15 residues. CDR3 loop: CASSPAGRGTGELFF. CDR3 coding DNA: TGTGCCAGCAGCCCAGCTGGGAGAGGGACCGGGGAGCTGTTTTTT.

The chain carries TRBV18 and TRBJ2-7, with D tentatively TRBD1 (5 bases). V lost 6 bases and J lost 2, with 11 bases in between. Germline CDR1 and CDR2: KGHSH and LQKENI. The CDR3 loop spans 13 amino acids. The CDR3 bases are TGTGCCAGCTCTACGACAGAGACCTACGAGCAGTACTTC. It translates to CASSTTETYEQYF.

This chain connects TRBV6-5 to TRBJ2-7, with 7 bases that match TRBD2. The germline CDR1 and CDR2 sequences are MNHEY and SVGAGI. J gave up 7 bases and V 8 bases, and 11 bases lay outside the gene matches. There are 13 residues in the CDR3. CDR3 DNA: TGTGCCAGCGCGGGGGTGTTATCTAGGGAGCAGTACTTC. Its translation: CASAGVLSREQYF.

This clone was counted only a few times. The V and J genes are TRBV6-5 and TRBJ2-1; D unresolved. The V gene lost 2 bases and the J gene lost 0 bases, with 8 bases spanning the gap. The germline V gene encodes CDR1 MNHEY and CDR2 SVGAGI. This CDR3 is 15 amino acids long. The CDR3 protein is CASSYSLLSYNEQFF. The CDR3 DNA sequence: TGTGCCAGCAGTTACAGCCTCCTCTCCTACAATGAGCAGTTCTTC.

CDR3: CAWSVRGTGSREQYF. CDR3 coding DNA: TGTGCCTGGAGTGTACGAGGGACAGGTTCTCGCGAGCAGTACTTC. V usage is TRBV30 and J usage is TRBJ2-7; 8 bases match TRBD1. The CDR3 spans 15 residues. Germline CDR1 GTSNPN, CDR2 SVGIG (reference sequence). V was clipped by 0 bases and J by 6 bases; unmatched bases: 10.